These 11 T cell receptor beta chains were sequenced from one sample in a study of cytomegalovirus exposure and HLA in healthy donors. 13 Jbeta primers and 60 Vbeta primers were used for the PCR. Clones were read by immunoSEQ multiplex PCR, and TCRdb kept only the in-frame ones, dropping some. The sample comprises fewer than 120,000 clones, around 87% of which are singletons, and about 1.7% rests with the top ten. The sequenced sample consisted of PBMCs. These receptors were collected from a man in his forties in good health and CMV-seronegative.

This chain uses TRBV28 with TRBJ1-6, with TRBD1 matching over 7 bases. V trimming: 5 bases; J trimming: 7 bases; junction bases outside the gene matches: 11. CDR1 is MDHEN, CDR2 SYDVKM, per germline. The CDR3 consists of 16 residues. CDR3 DNA: TGTGCCAGCAGTCTGACAGGGAGCAAGCCCAATTCACCCCTCCACTTT. It yields the protein CASSLTGSKPNSPLHF.

The J gene is TRBJ2-5, the V gene TRBV5-1, with TRBD2 matching 16 bases. This CDR3 spans 18 amino acids. CDR1 and CDR2 from the germline V gene are SGHRS and YFSETQ. V shed 3 bases, J shed 0 bases, and the junction held 5 bases outside the gene matches. CDR3 sequence: CASSWGLAGGRYQETQYF. The DNA for the CDR3 is TGCGCCAGCAGCTGGGGACTAGCGGGGGGGAGGTACCAAGAGACCCAGTACTTC.

The chain has TRBV2 and TRBJ1-4; 11 positions agree with TRBD1. Germline V gene sequence: CDR1 SNHLY, CDR2 FYNNEI. V shed 6 bases and J 4 bases; nucleotides not matched to a gene: 4. The CDR3 length is 15 residues. The CDR3 loop reads CASRGQGGYNEKLFF. CDR3 coding DNA: TGTGCCAGCAGGGGACAGGGGGGTTATAATGAAAAACTGTTTTTT.

The chain has TRBV4-1 and TRBJ1-6; D is unresolved. With 0 bases removed from V and 9 bases from J, the gap between germline ends came to 12 bases. This CDR3 comprises 15 residues. Per the germline V gene, CDR1 is MGHRA and CDR2 is YSYEKL. The DNA for the CDR3 is TGCGCCAGCAGCCAAGAGAGGGCGGGCGGTTCACCCCTCCACTTT. As protein: CASSQERAGGSPLHF.

The gene calls are TRBV5-4 and TRBJ1-1; D remains ambiguous. The CDR3 has 13 amino acids. V was clipped by 5 bases and J by 0 bases, with 8 bases between them. Germline values: CDR1 SGHNT, CDR2 YYREEE (reference sequence). As DNA, the CDR3 is TGTGCCAGCAGAGGAGGGTTGAACACTGAAGCTTTCTTT. Protein: CASRGGLNTEAFF.

The J gene is TRBJ2-5, the V gene TRBV6-5; tentatively, D is TRBD1 (6 bases). The CDR3 runs to 13 residues. Trimming left V 8 bases short and J 7 bases short, with 17 bases between. The germline CDR1 and CDR2 sequences are MNHEY and SVGAGI. This CDR3 reads CASLGTQRGTQYF. DNA of the CDR3: TGTGCCAGCCTTGGGACACAACGAGGGACCCAGTACTTC.

The rearrangement joins TRBV29-1 to TRBJ1-4, with a possible D match to TRBD1 (6 bases). V lost 4 bases and J 8 bases, leaving 11 bases between the germline ends. The CDR3 spans 12 residues. The germline CDR1 and CDR2 sequences are SQVTM and ANQGSEA. The CDR3 DNA sequence: TGCAGCGTTGTAGGGCAGGGGGAAAAACTGTTTTTT. Amino acid sequence: CSVVGQGEKLFF.

The V and J genes are TRBV28 and TRBJ2-5; a weak D match, TRBD1 (6 bases). V was trimmed by 6 bases and J by 0 bases, leaving 17 bases between them. Per germline, CDR1 MDHEN and CDR2 SYDVKM. This CDR3 spans 16 amino acids. CDR3 region: CASSLGTRGYQETQYF. CDR3 DNA: TGTGCCAGCAGCTTAGGAACCAGGGGCTACCAAGAGACCCAGTACTTC.

The J gene is TRBJ2-6, the V gene TRBV28; 9 bases match TRBD1. The CDR3 extends over 17 amino acids. The J segment lost 0 bases and the V segment lost 3 bases, leaving 3 bases of the junction unmatched. Germline V gene data show CDR1 as MDHEN and CDR2 as SYDVKM. The CDR3 DNA reads as TGTGCCAGCAGTTTCGGGACAGGGCTCTCTGGGGCCAACGTCCTGACTTTC. It specifies CASSFGTGLSGANVLTF.

This rearrangement joins TRBV6-5 to TRBJ2-7; 10 positions match TRBD1. From germline, CDR1 is MNHEY and CDR2 SVGAGI. V was clipped by 8 bases and J by 3 bases; unmatched bases: 7. CDR3 length: 14 residues. The CDR3 nucleotides read TGTGCCAGCCACGGGACAGGGGACCGCTACGAGCAGTACTTC. Amino acid sequence: CASHGTGDRYEQYF.

J is TRBJ2-7 and V is TRBV5-1; possible D gene TRBD1, 6 bases. V shed 4 bases and J shed 4 bases, with 21 bases lying between them. CDR1 is SGHRS and CDR2 is YFSETQ in the germline V gene. The CDR3 spans 16 residues. The CDR3 reads CASSRLQQGSKYEQYF. CDR3 coding DNA: TGCGCCAGCAGCCGACTACAACAGGGTTCAAAATACGAGCAGTACTTC.